This T cell receptor (beta chain) was documented in a study of cytomegalovirus exposure and HLA in healthy donors. On the study more broadly: It was reported in a later analysis that the 95 to 150 validation repertoires used the same platform as the 666 first-cohort repertoires.

Produced via immunoSEQ multiplex PCR; TCRdb's table is partial and in-frame only. The profile shows approximately 240,000 clones, about 89% of them singletons. Of note for this clone: Its antigen is undetermined.

Overall study results and limits: The study put 150 to 200 TCR beta chains on its list as cytomegalovirus-associated.

Germline V gene data show CDR1 as SGHDN and CDR2 as FVKESK. V was trimmed by 2 bases and J by 5 bases, leaving 15 bases between them. The CDR3 contains 16 residues. V and J are TRBV14 and TRBJ2-2; D is perhaps TRBD1 (6 bases). Sequencing input: PBMCs. This TCR was recovered from a young woman in good health and CMV-seronegative. CDR3: CASSQNPGTRTGELFF. DNA for the CDR3: TGTGCCAGCAGCCAAAATCCGGGGACAAGGACCGGGGAGCTGTTTTTT.